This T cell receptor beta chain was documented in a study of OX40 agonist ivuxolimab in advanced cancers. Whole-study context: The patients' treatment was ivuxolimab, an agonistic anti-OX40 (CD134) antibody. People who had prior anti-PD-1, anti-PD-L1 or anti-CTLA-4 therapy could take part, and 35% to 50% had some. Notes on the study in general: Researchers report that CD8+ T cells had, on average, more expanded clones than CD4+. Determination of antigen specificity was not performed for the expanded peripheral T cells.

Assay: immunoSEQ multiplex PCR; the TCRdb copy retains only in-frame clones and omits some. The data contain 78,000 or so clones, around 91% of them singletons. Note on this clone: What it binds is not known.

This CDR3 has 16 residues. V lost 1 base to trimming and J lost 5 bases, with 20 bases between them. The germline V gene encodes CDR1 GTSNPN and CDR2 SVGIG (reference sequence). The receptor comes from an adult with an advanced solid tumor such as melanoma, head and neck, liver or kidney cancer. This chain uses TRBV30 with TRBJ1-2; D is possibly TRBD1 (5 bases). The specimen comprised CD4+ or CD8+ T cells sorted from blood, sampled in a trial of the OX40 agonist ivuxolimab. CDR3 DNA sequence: TGTGCCTGGAGTGCCCGGGACGGAGGGGAAGTTTATGGCTACACCTTC. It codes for CAWSARDGGEVYGYTF.